The 21 T cell receptor beta chains reported below all come from one sample, sequenced in a study of Ad26.COV2.S vaccination and SARS-CoV-2 variants. Produced via immunoSEQ multiplex PCR; TCRdb's table is partial and in-frame only. The table lists roughly 450,000 clones, around 90% of them singletons, with approximately 12% in the top ten. Treatment: about 20 received Ad26.COV2.S at low or high dose, single or two shots; about 5 received placebo; per-sample allocation not given. Material that was analyzed had been drawn on day 63 after the first vaccine or placebo injection. Specimen: peripheral blood, collected in a trial of Ad26.COV2.S vaccine versus placebo. These receptors were taken from a person aged 18-65 years who received the Ad26.COV2.S COVID-19 vaccine or a placebo.

This clone appeared once. The rearrangement links TRBV3-1 (or the pseudogene TRBV3-2) to TRBJ1-5; D might be TRBD1 (5 bases). V was trimmed by 0 bases and J by 12 bases, leaving 15 bases between them. Germline CDR1 reads LGHDT; CDR2 reads YNNKEL (reference sequence). The length of the CDR3 is 14 residues. Here the CDR3 DNA reads TGTGCCAGCAGCCAAGATTCGGGCAGGGCCGACCAGCATTTT. It translates to CASSQDSGRADQHF.

The chain is built from TRBV7-8 and TRBJ1-4, with D maybe TRBD1 (5 bases). V dropped 5 bases and J dropped 5 bases, with 18 bases sitting between them. Germline loops: CDR1 SGHVS, CDR2 FQNEAQ. This CDR3 has 16 amino acids. CDR3 DNA sequence: TGTGCCAGCAGCCCAGGCCGGGACGGGCGAAATGAAAAACTGTTTTTT. Translation gives CASSPGRDGRNEKLFF. Combining the CDR3 with reference TRBV7-8 and TRBJ1-4 gives the whole variable domain GAGVSQSPRYKVAKRGQDVALRCDPISGHVSLFWYQQALGQGPEFLTYFQNEAQLDKSGLPSDRFFAERPEGSVSTLKIQRTQQEDSAVYLCASSPGRDGRNEKLFFGSGTQLSVL.

The V and J genes are TRBV2 and TRBJ2-7; TRBD1 matches at 8 bases. The CDR3 loop spans 16 amino acids. With V trimmed by 1 base and J by 1 base, 6 bases remained unmatched. Germline-derived CDR1 and CDR2 are SNHLY and FYNNEI. CDR3 DNA: TGTGCCAGCAGTGAAGGGTCCAGGGGGCTATCCTACGAGCAGTACTTC. As protein: CASSEGSRGLSYEQYF. Complete variable domain (other parts from reference TRBV2 and TRBJ2-7): EPEVTQTPSHQVTQMGQEVILRCVPISNHLYFYWYRQILGQKVEFLVSFYNNEISEKSEIFDDQFSVERPDGSNFTLKIRSTKLEDSAMYFCASSEGSRGLSYEQYFGPGTRLTVT.

The CDR3 loop reads CASSEPGGKPPLHF. The DNA of the CDR3 is TGTGCCAGCAGTGAACCCGGGGGGAAACCACCCCTCCACTTT. The chain recombines TRBV25-1 with TRBJ1-6; tentatively, D is TRBD1 (5 bases). The CDR3 has 14 residues. CDR1 and CDR2 (germline): MGHDK, SYGVNS. The V end lost 2 bases, the J end lost 11 bases, and 13 bases lay between the germline ends.

CDR3: CASSPPSGGGHTGELFF. The CDR3 bases are TGTGCCAGCTCACCACCGTCCGGGGGAGGACACACCGGGGAGCTGTTTTTT. This chain links TRBV18 with TRBJ2-2; a weak D match, TRBD2 (6 bases). Trimming took 0 bases from V and 3 from J, leaving 14 bases between them. The V gene's germline CDR1 is KGHSH and CDR2 LQKENI. The CDR3 totals 17 residues.

V gene TRBV28 combines with J gene TRBJ2-7, with D hard to call. The V end lost 2 bases, the J end lost 0 bases, and 8 bases lay between the germline ends. The length of the CDR3 is 14 residues. Germline CDR1 and CDR2: MDHEN and SYDVKM. This chain's CDR3 is CASSLGVVSYEQYF. The CDR3 nucleotides are TGTGCCAGCAGTTTAGGTGTTGTCTCCTACGAGCAGTACTTC.

The chain has TRBV28 and TRBJ2-1; 13 positions agree with TRBD2. CDR1 is MDHEN and CDR2 is SYDVKM in the germline V gene. The junction had 5 bases not matched to a gene; V was cut back by 8 bases and J by 7 bases. CDR3 length: 14 residues. The CDR3 spells CASGRTSGSNEQFF. The DNA of the CDR3 is TGTGCCAGCGGTAGGACTAGCGGGAGTAATGAGCAGTTCTTC. Looking up the rest from reference TRBV28 and TRBJ2-1 gives the full variable domain: DVKVTQSSRYLVKRTGEKVFLECVQDMDHENMFWYRQDPGLGLRLIYFSYDVKMKEKGDIPEGYSVSREKKERFSLILESASTNQTSMYLCASGRTSGSNEQFFGPGTRLTVL.

The V call is TRBV9, the J call TRBJ2-5, with D maybe TRBD2 (6 bases). Germline loops: CDR1 SGDLS, CDR2 YYNGEE. V lost 2 bases to trimming and J lost 1 base, with 12 bases between them. The CDR3 length is 15 residues. The DNA of the CDR3 is TGTGCCAGCAGCGTCTCAGGGAGGTCCCAAGAGACCCAGTACTTC. This translates into CASSVSGRSQETQYF.

This clone was observed once. The chain uses TRBV9 and TRBJ2-1, with D possibly matching TRBD2 (6 bases). V dropped 3 bases and J dropped 2 bases, with 18 bases sitting between them. This CDR3 is 17 amino acids long. Germline CDR1 reads SGDLS; CDR2 reads YYNGEE. The CDR3 here is CASSAVVSGETYNEQFF. CDR3 sequence (DNA): TGTGCCAGCAGCGCGGTAGTTTCGGGAGAAACCTACAATGAGCAGTTCTTC.

This sequence joins TRBV27 and TRBJ2-7; 12 nucleotides align to TRBD1. Germline-derived CDR1 and CDR2 are MNHEY and SMNVEV (reference sequence). The CDR3 has 16 residues. J gave up 3 bases and V 3 bases, and 6 bases lay outside the gene matches. Here the CDR3 reads CASSFLRDRGLYEQYF. The CDR3 nucleotides read TGTGCCAGCAGTTTCCTAAGGGACAGGGGGCTCTACGAGCAGTACTTC.

Notes on this clone: One end of the junction varies from germline; a read error may be responsible. The chain carries TRBV27 and TRBJ1-1, with a tentative D call TRBD1 (6 bases). The length of the CDR3 is 16 residues. Germline-derived CDR1 and CDR2 are MNHEY and SMNVEV (reference sequence). The CDR3 reads CASSLSMGRLDGTRYF. The CDR3 bases are TGTGCCAGCAGTTTATCGATGGGTCGTCTTGATGGGACACGTTACTTT.

This clone came up once. J is TRBJ1-1 and V is TRBV5-6, with D maybe TRBD1 (5 bases). The CDR3 spans 14 residues. Trimming removed 0 bases from V and 1 base from J, with 7 bases in between. CDR1 is SGHDT and CDR2 is YYEEEE in the germline V gene. CDR3 DNA sequence: TGTGCCAGCAGCTTGGATGGGGGGAACACTGAAGCTTTCTTT. Translation gives CASSLDGGNTEAFF.

This rearrangement joins TRBV28 to TRBJ2-2; D call uncertain. Germline V gives CDR1 MDHEN, CDR2 SYDVKM. The CDR3 length is 10 residues. Trimming pared 10 bases from V and 6 bases from J, leaving 6 bases between. This chain's CDR3 is CATRSGELFF. In DNA form, the CDR3 reads TGTGCCACCAGATCCGGGGAGCTGTTTTTT.

V gene TRBV12-3 or TRBV12-4 combines with J gene TRBJ1-1, with 8 bases identical to TRBD1. This CDR3 is 13 amino acids long. The J segment lost 6 bases and the V segment lost 5 bases, leaving 5 bases of the junction unmatched. In DNA form, the CDR3 reads TGTGCCAGCAGTCGAGGGACAGGTTCTGAAGCTTTCTTT. Its protein product is CASSRGTGSEAFF.

The chain is built from TRBV7-2 and TRBJ1-1; D call uncertain. The CDR3 covers 15 residues. V shed 1 base and J shed 5 bases, with 14 bases lying between them. Germline V lookup: CDR1 SGHTA, CDR2 FQGNSA. CDR3 in DNA: TGTGCCAGCAGCTTAGTCCCTGGGGTAGGGACTGAAGCTTTCTTT. This translates into CASSLVPGVGTEAFF. The full variable domain, its missing parts supplied by reference TRBV7-2 and TRBJ1-1, is GAGVSQSPSNKVTEKGKDVELRCDPISGHTALYWYRQSLGQGLEFLIYFQGNSAPDKSGLPSDRFSAERTGGSVSTLTIQRTQQEDSAVYLCASSLVPGVGTEAFFGQGTRLTVV.

CDR3 sequence reads: CASSIVSTGPNNEQFF. The CDR3 nucleotides read TGTGCCAGTAGTATAGTTTCGACAGGGCCGAACAATGAGCAGTTCTTC. The rearrangement joins TRBV19 to TRBJ2-1, with 7 bases lining up with TRBD1. With V trimmed by 1 base and J by 5 bases, 8 bases remained unmatched. The CDR3 is made up of 16 amino acids. Germline V gene sequence: CDR1 LNHDA, CDR2 SQIVND (reference sequence). The full variable domain, with the rest looked up from reference TRBV19 and TRBJ2-1, is DGGITQSPKYLFRKEGQNVTLSCEQNLNHDAMYWYRQDPGQGLRLIYYSQIVNDFQKGDIAEGYSVSREKKESFPLTVTSAQKNPTAFYLCASSIVSTGPNNEQFFGPGTRLTVL.

This chain uses TRBV6-6 with TRBJ1-5; the D is unclear. There are 14 residues in the CDR3. V was clipped by 6 bases and J by 0 bases, with 9 bases between them. Germline V lookup: CDR1 MNHNY, CDR2 SVGAGI (reference sequence). CDR3 protein: CASRPMYSNQPQHF. The CDR3 region has the DNA TGTGCCAGCAGGCCTATGTATAGCAATCAGCCCCAGCATTTT.

The V and J genes are TRBV6-5 and TRBJ1-1; D is possibly TRBD1 (5 bases). This CDR3 has 14 amino acids. V was pared by 2 bases and J by 5 bases, with 12 bases between. The germline gives CDR1 MNHEY, CDR2 SVGAGI. The CDR3 region is CASSYGQGSTEAFF. The CDR3 DNA reads as TGTGCCAGCAGTTACGGGCAGGGTAGTACTGAAGCTTTCTTT.

V gene TRBV19 combines with J gene TRBJ1-1; the match to TRBD1 covers 10 bases. CDR1 is LNHDA and CDR2 is SQIVND in the germline V gene (reference sequence). Trimming cost V 8 bases and J 3 bases; bases outside gene matches: 9. This CDR3 comprises 15 residues. The CDR3 protein is CASSHLGTGDTEAFF. The CDR3 nucleotides read TGTGCCAGTTCTCATCTTGGGACAGGGGACACTGAAGCTTTCTTT.

This sequence joins TRBV28 and TRBJ1-2; the D gene is possibly TRBD1 (5 bases). Germline CDR1 reads MDHEN; CDR2 reads SYDVKM. The CDR3 covers 12 residues. V was shortened by 6 bases and J by 5 bases, with 10 bases between the two germline ends. CDR3: CASRPGLYGYTF. Written as DNA, the CDR3 is TGTGCCAGCAGGCCGGGACTATATGGCTACACCTTC.

This chain uses TRBV7-6 with TRBJ2-3; TRBD1 or TRBD2 may be the D gene (5 bases each). Germline V gene lookup returns CDR1 SGHVS and CDR2 FNYEAQ. Deletions cut 4 bases from V and 0 bases from J, with 11 bases between. The CDR3 is 15 residues long. In DNA, the CDR3 is TGTGCCAGCAGCTCTAGCCAGGGCAGCACAGATACGCAGTATTTT. As protein: CASSSSQGSTDTQYF. Drawing the rest from reference TRBV7-6 and TRBJ2-3, the complete variable domain is GAGVSQSPRYKVTKRGQDVALRCDPISGHVSLYWYRQALGQGPEFLTYFNYEAQQDKSGLPNDRFSAERPEGSISTLTIQRTEQRDSAMYRCASSSSQGSTDTQYFGPGTRLTVL.